This TCR beta chain was sequenced for a study of human T cells and chemical hapten exposure. The CDR3 sequence is 16 residues long. V trimming: 3 bases; J trimming: 5 bases; junction bases outside the gene matches: 11. CDR1 ENHRY and CDR2 SYGVKD come from the germline V gene. In this sample, this clonotype turned up many times. Individual cDNA molecules each carried unique molecular identifiers attached by the library. From the reads, TCRdb called clonotypes with MiXCR, one entry per CDR3 protein. The sample has about 120,000 distinct CDR3 sequences, approximately 9% seen once. Total RNA was isolated from whole blood that had not been fractionated.

V and J are TRBV10-3 and TRBJ2-5, with TRBD1 identical over 8 bases. This receptor was taken from a human donor in good health. Some clones in this sample may be carry-over from other donors' samples. Sequencing used whole blood. CDR3 in amino acids: CAISDPSRTGHETQYF. In nucleotides, the CDR3 is TGTGCCATCAGTGACCCCTCCAGGACAGGGCACGAGACCCAGTACTTC.